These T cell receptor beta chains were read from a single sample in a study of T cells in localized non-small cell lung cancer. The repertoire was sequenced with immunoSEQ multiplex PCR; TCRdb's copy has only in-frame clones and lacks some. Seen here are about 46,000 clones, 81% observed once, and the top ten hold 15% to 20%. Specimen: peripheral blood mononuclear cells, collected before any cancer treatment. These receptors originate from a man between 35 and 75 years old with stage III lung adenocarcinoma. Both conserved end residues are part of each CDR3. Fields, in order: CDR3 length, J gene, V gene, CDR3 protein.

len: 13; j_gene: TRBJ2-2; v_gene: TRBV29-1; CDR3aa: CSVVDRGTGELFF
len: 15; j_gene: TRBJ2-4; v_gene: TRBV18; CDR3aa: CASSPLGQGAHIQYF
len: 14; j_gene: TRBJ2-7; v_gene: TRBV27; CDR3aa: CASSSVQATYEQYF
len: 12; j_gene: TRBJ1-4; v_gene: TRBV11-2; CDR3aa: CASSPLGIKLFF
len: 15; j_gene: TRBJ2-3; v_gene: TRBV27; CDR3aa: CASSLAGDRTDTQYF
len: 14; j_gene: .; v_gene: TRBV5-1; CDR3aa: CASSPTGRLYEQYF
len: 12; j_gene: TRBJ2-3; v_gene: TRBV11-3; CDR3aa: CASGSTANTQYF
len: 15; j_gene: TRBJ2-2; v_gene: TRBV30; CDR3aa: CAWRGGTANTGELFF
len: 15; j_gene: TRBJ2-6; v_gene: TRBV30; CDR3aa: CAWRDLRSGANVLTF
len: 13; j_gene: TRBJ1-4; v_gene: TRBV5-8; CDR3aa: CASSRGGGEKLFF
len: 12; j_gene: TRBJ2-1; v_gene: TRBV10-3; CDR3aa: CAISESMAEQFF
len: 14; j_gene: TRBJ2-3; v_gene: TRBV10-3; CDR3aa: CAVTRLAGTDTQYF
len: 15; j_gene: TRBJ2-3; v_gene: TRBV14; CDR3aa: CASSPRGLYTDTQYF
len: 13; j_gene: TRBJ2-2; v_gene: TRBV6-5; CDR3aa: CASSSDSWGELFF
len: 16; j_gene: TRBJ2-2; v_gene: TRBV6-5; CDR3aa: CASSYSRIGGAGELFF
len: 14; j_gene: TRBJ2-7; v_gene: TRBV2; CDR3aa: CASGQGEIFYEQYF
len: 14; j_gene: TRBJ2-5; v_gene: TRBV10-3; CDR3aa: CAISDSGRGETQYF
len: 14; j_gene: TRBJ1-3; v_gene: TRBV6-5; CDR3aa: CASSSRGRGNTIYF
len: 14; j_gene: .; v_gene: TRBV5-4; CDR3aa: CASSLDRSSYEQYF
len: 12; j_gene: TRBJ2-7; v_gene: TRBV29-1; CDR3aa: CSVEGDRTEQYF
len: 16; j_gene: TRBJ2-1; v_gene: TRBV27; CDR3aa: CASSFVAGKGVPEQFF
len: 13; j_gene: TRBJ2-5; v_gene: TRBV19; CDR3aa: CASHRTAEETQYF
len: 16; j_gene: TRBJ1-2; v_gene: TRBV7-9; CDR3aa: CASSPQSGLVVYGYTF
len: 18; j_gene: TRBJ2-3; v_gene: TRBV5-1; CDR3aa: CASRLNAGQITSTDTQYF
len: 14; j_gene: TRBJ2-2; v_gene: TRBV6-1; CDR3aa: CASSLAGSTGELFF
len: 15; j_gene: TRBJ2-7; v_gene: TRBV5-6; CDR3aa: CASSLGGQAAGEQYF
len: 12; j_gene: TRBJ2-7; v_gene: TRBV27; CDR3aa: CASKDRGSKQYF
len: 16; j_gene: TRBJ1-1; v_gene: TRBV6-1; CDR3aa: CASSEGLGGTNTEAFF
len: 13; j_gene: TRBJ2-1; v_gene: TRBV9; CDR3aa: CASSVGFNNEQFF
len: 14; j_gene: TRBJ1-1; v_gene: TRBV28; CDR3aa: CASSFDGLNTEAFF
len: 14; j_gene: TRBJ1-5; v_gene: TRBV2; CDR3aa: CASSESGLNQPQHF
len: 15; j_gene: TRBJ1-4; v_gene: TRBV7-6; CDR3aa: CASSLEPATNEKLFF
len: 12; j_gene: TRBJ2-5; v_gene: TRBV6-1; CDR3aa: CASSDIWTTQYF
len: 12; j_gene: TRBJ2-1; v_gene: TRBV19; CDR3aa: CASSPTGLVQFF
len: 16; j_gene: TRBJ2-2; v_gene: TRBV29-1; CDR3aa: CSVEGPQGARTGELFF
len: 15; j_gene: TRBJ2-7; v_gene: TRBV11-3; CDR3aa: CASSLTRGVRLGQYF
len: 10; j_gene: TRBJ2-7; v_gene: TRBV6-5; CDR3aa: CASNSYEQYF
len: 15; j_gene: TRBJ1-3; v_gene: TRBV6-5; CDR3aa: CASSYRGAGGNTIYF
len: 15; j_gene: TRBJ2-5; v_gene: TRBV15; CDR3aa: CATENIRVGQETQYF
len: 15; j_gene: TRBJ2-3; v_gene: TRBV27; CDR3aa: CASSLFPTHTDTQYF
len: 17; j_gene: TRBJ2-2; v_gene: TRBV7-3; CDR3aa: CASSHDRGVWATGELFF
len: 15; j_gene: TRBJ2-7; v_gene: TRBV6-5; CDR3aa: CASRSPGQGFSEQYF
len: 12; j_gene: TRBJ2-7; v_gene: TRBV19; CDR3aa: CASTRTTYEQYF
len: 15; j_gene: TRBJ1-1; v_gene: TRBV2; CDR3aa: CASSPTLTSNTEAFF
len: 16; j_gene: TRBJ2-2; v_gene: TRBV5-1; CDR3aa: CASSLTSGGAAGELFF
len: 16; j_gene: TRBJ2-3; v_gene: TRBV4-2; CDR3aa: CASSQDIAGGPDTQYF
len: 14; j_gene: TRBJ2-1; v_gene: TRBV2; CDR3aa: CASSEATSYNEQFF
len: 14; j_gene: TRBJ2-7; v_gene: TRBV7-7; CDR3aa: CASSLGTGLDEQYF
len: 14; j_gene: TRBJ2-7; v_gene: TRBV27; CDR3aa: CASRPRASSYEQYF
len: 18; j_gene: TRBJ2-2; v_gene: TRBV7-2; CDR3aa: CASSLKPRLAGDTGELFF
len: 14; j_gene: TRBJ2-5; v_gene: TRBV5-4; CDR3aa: CASSLAVTQETQYF
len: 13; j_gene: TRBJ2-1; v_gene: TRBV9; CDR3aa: CASSAGTFNEQFF
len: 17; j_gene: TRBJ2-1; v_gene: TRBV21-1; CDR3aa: CASRSTSGGAYPREQFF
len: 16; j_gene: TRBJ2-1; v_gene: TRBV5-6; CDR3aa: CASSFPRGAPYNEQFF